A single sample is the source of the 16 T cell receptor beta chains below, sequenced in a study of T-cell reconstitution after alpha-beta-depleted transplantation in children. As it was prepared, the TCRbeta library received unique molecular identifiers. Each CDR3 protein is one row after TCRdb ran MiXCR on the PCR reads. The data contain fewer than 1 million distinct CDR3 sequences, 15% to 20% of them seen just once; the ten biggest clones take up under 6%. The specimen was PBMCs, mostly from graft donor cells, collected 360 days after TCRalphabeta/CD19-depleted stem cell transplant. The origin of the receptors is a male patient aged 10 to 17 who had a stem cell transplant for acute lymphoblastic leukemia, so the T cells may come from the graft donor.

The V gene is TRBV7-2, the J gene TRBJ2-5; D not resolved. CDR1 is SGHTA and CDR2 is FQGNSA in the germline V gene. This CDR3 comprises 14 residues. V was clipped by 1 base and J by 1 base, with 7 bases between them. CDR3 in DNA: TGTGCCAGCAGCTTAGAGTTCGTCCAAGAGACCCAGTACTTC. Translation gives CASSLEFVQETQYF. Full variable domain (missing parts from reference TRBV7-2 and TRBJ2-5): GAGVSQSPSNKVTEKGKDVELRCDPISGHTALYWYRQSLGQGLEFLIYFQGNSAPDKSGLPSDRFSAERTGGSVSTLTIQRTQQEDSAVYLCASSLEFVQETQYFGPGTRLLVL.

This clonotype was seen once. The chain has TRBV7-8 and TRBJ1-1; 7 bases fit TRBD1. The length of the CDR3 is 14 residues. Trimming took 4 bases from V and 3 from J; bases not matched to a gene: 5. Germline V CDR1 and CDR2: SGHVS, FQNEAQ. The chain's CDR3 is CASSYRQGYTEAFF. The CDR3 DNA is TGTGCCAGCAGCTACCGACAGGGCTACACTGAAGCTTTCTTT.

This clonotype has a handful of counts. The gene calls are TRBV2 and TRBJ2-7, with 7 bases identical to TRBD1. Unmatched junction bases numbered 12, after V lost 6 bases and J lost 7 bases. The CDR3 has 14 amino acids. CDR1 and CDR2 from the germline V gene are SNHLY and FYNNEI. The CDR3 DNA reads as TGTGCCAGCAGCAGAGCCGACAGGGTCGGGGAGCAGTACTTC. Protein product: CASSRADRVGEQYF.

The CDR3 reads CSVERGYSGRKADTQYF. As DNA, the CDR3 is TGCAGCGTTGAAAGGGGGTATAGCGGGAGGAAGGCAGATACGCAGTATTTT. V usage is TRBV29-1 and J usage is TRBJ2-3; TRBD2 matches 10 bases. CDR3 length: 17 amino acids. Trimming removed 2 bases from V and 4 bases from J; junction bases left unmatched: 12. Germline V gene sequence: CDR1 SQVTM, CDR2 ANQGSEA.

The chain combines TRBV29-1 with TRBJ1-5; tentatively, D is TRBD1 (6 bases). The germline V and J ends were trimmed by 1 base and 6 bases, with 25 bases remaining between them. Germline V gives CDR1 SQVTM, CDR2 ANQGSEA. The CDR3 length is 18 residues. This chain's CDR3 is CSVEGVYFGGGAGQPQHF. CDR3 nucleotides: TGCAGCGTTGAAGGGGTGTATTTTGGTGGGGGGGCGGGTCAGCCCCAGCATTTT.

The sample holds a few counts of this clonotype. V is TRBV6-4 and J is TRBJ2-1, with 8 nucleotides matching TRBD1. J gave up 2 bases and V 5 bases, and 5 bases lay outside the gene matches. Germline loops: CDR1 MRHNA, CDR2 SNTAGT. The CDR3 loop spans 15 amino acids. For the CDR3, the DNA is TGTGCCAGCAGTATTCAACAGGGGGCCTACAATGAGCAGTTCTTC. Residues: CASSIQQGAYNEQFF.

This clonotype was seen only a few times. The chain links TRBV10-1 to TRBJ2-2, with D hard to call. The CDR3 length is 16 residues. V was shortened by 3 bases and J by 7 bases, with 18 bases between the two germline ends. Germline CDR1 WNHNN, CDR2 SYGVQD (reference sequence). The CDR3 region has the DNA TGCGCCAGCAGTGACGGGTACTCCCCGACGGGCGGGGAGCTGTTTTTT. It codes for CASSDGYSPTGGELFF.

This chain uses TRBV29-1 with TRBJ2-7, with D tentatively TRBD1 (6 bases). CDR3 length: 16 residues. Germline CDR1 SQVTM, CDR2 ANQGSEA. V dropped 7 bases and J dropped 6 bases, with 28 bases sitting between them. CDR3 loop: CSAVRGAELRGCEQYF. CDR3 DNA sequence: TGCAGCGCTGTCAGGGGCGCGGAACTTAGGGGGTGCGAGCAGTACTTC.

The chain recombines TRBV2 with TRBJ2-3; tentatively, D is TRBD1 or TRBD2 (6 bases each). The CDR3 is made up of 13 amino acids. Between the trimmed V and J ends, which lost 7 bases and 2 bases, there was a span of 10 bases. Germline CDR1 and CDR2: SNHLY and FYNNEI. The CDR3 region has the DNA TGTGCCAGCAAGGAGGGACACACAGATACGCAGTATTTT. Its protein is CASKEGHTDTQYF.

This clonotype was picked up many times. This chain connects TRBV25-1 to TRBJ1-2; D uncertain. Germline V lookup: CDR1 MGHDK, CDR2 SYGVNS. V gave up 1 base and J gave up 4 bases, with 7 bases separating them. CDR3 length equals 13 residues. CDR3 nucleotide sequence: TGTGCCAGCAGTGAATCGTGGGGCTATGGCTACACCTTC. It encodes CASSESWGYGYTF.

The CDR3 DNA sequence: TGTGCCAGCAGCCAAGATTCCAGGGCCACTGAAGCTTTCTTT. It encodes CASSQDSRATEAFF. The chain recombines TRBV3-1 with TRBJ1-1; a weak D match, TRBD1 (5 bases). This CDR3 spans 14 amino acids. Per germline, CDR1 LGHDT and CDR2 YNNKEL (reference sequence). V lost 0 bases, J lost 4 bases, and 9 bases lay in between.

This clonotype was counted between two and nine times. The V and J genes are TRBV20-1 and TRBJ2-1; 9 bases are shared with TRBD2. The CDR3 extends over 20 amino acids. The ends lost 3 bases at V and 0 bases at J; junction bases unmatched: 18. Per the germline V gene, CDR1 is DFQATT and CDR2 is SNEGSKA (reference sequence). CDR3 sequence reads: CSARSGIGLATLRSYNEQFF. CDR3 nucleotides: TGCAGTGCTAGGAGCGGTATTGGACTAGCGACCCTTCGCTCCTACAATGAGCAGTTCTTC.

This rearrangement joins TRBV4-2 to TRBJ2-5; TRBD1 aligns across 7 bases. The CDR3 has 16 residues. Germline trimming cut 4 bases from V and 2 bases from J; bases unmatched to any gene: 10. CDR1 is LGHNA and CDR2 is YNFKEQ in the germline V gene. The CDR3 spells CASSLEGTVGQETQYF. The DNA of the CDR3 is TGTGCCAGCAGCCTCGAAGGGACAGTGGGTCAAGAGACCCAGTACTTC.

This clonotype was found a few times. The V gene is TRBV2, the J gene TRBJ2-7; 10 bases line up with TRBD1. CDR1 and CDR2 from the germline V gene are SNHLY and FYNNEI. The CDR3 totals 13 residues. V gave up 5 bases and J gave up 5 bases; unmatched junction bases: 3. The CDR3 nucleotides are TGTGCCAGCAGTATGGGACAGGGGCACGAGCAGTACTTC. Protein: CASSMGQGHEQYF.

This clonotype was observed a handful of times. V is TRBV29-1 and J is TRBJ2-5; D might be TRBD1 or TRBD2, each matching 5 bases. Trimming cost V 6 bases and J 7 bases, with 18 bases left between them. Per germline, CDR1 SQVTM and CDR2 ANQGSEA. CDR3 size: 13 residues. This CDR3 is CSVRGEPWGTQYF. Here the CDR3 DNA reads TGCAGCGTCCGAGGGGAGCCTTGGGGGACCCAGTACTTC. Together with reference TRBV29-1 and TRBJ2-5, the CDR3 gives the full variable domain: SAVISQKPSRDICQRGTSLTIQCQVDSQVTMMFWYRQQPGQSLTLIATANQGSEATYESGFVIDKFPISRPNLTFSTLTVSNMSPEDSSIYLCSVRGEPWGTQYFGPGTRLLVL.

The chain is built from TRBV20-1 and TRBJ2-1, with 9 bases identical to TRBD2. Germline V lookup: CDR1 DFQATT, CDR2 SNEGSKA (reference sequence). V lost 3 bases and J lost 2; bases outside the gene matches: 2. This CDR3 contains 14 residues. CDR3 residues: CSARSGRTYNEQFF. The CDR3, as DNA: TGCAGTGCTAGGAGCGGGAGGACCTACAATGAGCAGTTCTTC.